The rows below give T cell receptor beta chains drawn from one sample of a study of spatial heterogeneity in lung cancer. Each CDR3 protein is one row after TCRdb ran MiXCR on the 5' RACE reads. Found here are 10,000 to 15,000 distinct CDR3 sequences, less than 4.5% of them singletons; the top ten hold 40% to 55%. This specimen was PBMCs, taken at surgery. These receptors all stem from a male donor with early-stage non-small cell lung cancer. Both conserved end residues are part of each CDR3. A D gene is named only where the DNA matches it firmly. Clone sizes are shown as once, few, many or a size class.

J	D	size	V	CDR3	DNA
TRBJ2-2	-	large	TRBV7-9	CASSLTGQGVETGELFF	TGTGCCAGCAGCTTAACTGGGCAGGGTGTTGAGACCGGGGAGCTGTTTTTT
TRBJ2-6	TRBD2	many	TRBV23-1	CASSHRGLAGGPSGANVLTF	TGCGCCAGCAGTCATCGGGGACTAGCGGGAGGGCCCTCTGGGGCCAACGTCCTGACTTTC
TRBJ2-7	-	many	TRBV19	CASSIDRNGRSAQYF	TGTGCCAGTAGTATAGATCGAAACGGACGGTCGGCGCAGTACTTC
TRBJ1-2	-	many	TRBV6-6	CASSYSIGGQNGYTF	TGTGCCAGCAGTTACTCGATCGGAGGGCAGAATGGCTACACCTTC
TRBJ2-3	-	many	TRBV29-1	CSVSTVANTDTQYF	TGCAGCGTCTCGACAGTGGCCAACACAGATACGCAGTATTTT
TRBJ1-2	-	medium-sized	TRBV28	CASSLIPPPGSYGYTF	TGTGCCAGCAGTTTAATCCCTCCTCCGGGCTCCTATGGCTACACCTTC
TRBJ2-4	-	many	TRBV19	CASSPRVSSPSIQYF	TGTGCCAGTAGTCCGCGGGTCTCAAGTCCCAGCATTCAGTACTTC
TRBJ2-1	TRBD2	many	TRBV4-1	CASSSTSGRGNEQFF	TGCGCCAGCAGTTCGACTAGCGGGAGGGGCAATGAGCAGTTCTTC
TRBJ2-1	-	many	TRBV2	CASSENEQFF	TGTGCCAGCAGTGAAAATGAGCAGTTCTTC
TRBJ2-1	-	few	TRBV19	CASCEQGIDNEQFF	TGTGCCAGTTGTGAACAGGGTATAGACAATGAGCAGTTCTTC
TRBJ2-3	TRBD1	many	TRBV7-9	CASSNRGMVDTQYF	TGTGCCAGCAGCAACAGGGGGATGGTAGATACGCAGTATTTT
TRBJ2-1	TRBD2	many	TRBV28	CASSFPGTSGYNEQFF	TGTGCCAGCAGTTTCCCCGGGACTAGCGGCTACAATGAGCAGTTCTTC
TRBJ2-7	-	many	TRBV18	CASSPVPPRETEQYF	TGTGCCAGCTCACCAGTACCCCCCCGGGAAACGGAGCAGTACTTC